These 12 T cell receptor beta chains share one sample of origin, sequenced in a study of T cells after yellow fever vaccination. TCRdb re-analysed the 5' RACE reads in MiXCR, keeping a single row per CDR3 protein. Counted here are hundreds of thousands of distinct CDR3 sequences, approximately 13% occurring once; the ten biggest clones make up more than 13%. Sequenced material: PBMCs, taken on the day of the yellow fever booster vaccination. Receptors were obtained from a man between 25 and 39 years old who received the YFV17D yellow fever vaccine.

This clonotype occurred a few times. This sequence joins TRBV6-2 or TRBV6-3 and TRBJ1-1, with D unresolved. The germline V gene encodes CDR1 MNHEY and CDR2 SVGEGT. The V end lost 8 bases, the J end lost 0 bases, and 13 bases lay between the germline ends. The CDR3 length is 14 residues. The CDR3 protein is CASENPGMNTEAFF. CDR3 nucleotides: TGTGCCAGCGAAAACCCGGGTATGAACACTGAAGCTTTCTTT.

This chain joins TRBV18 and TRBJ2-5, with 10 bases fitting TRBD1. Germline V CDR1 and CDR2: KGHSH, LQKENI. CDR3 length: 15 amino acids. Trimming at V came to 3 bases and at J to 9 bases, leaving 10 bases not matched to a gene. The DNA for the CDR3 is TGTGCCAGCTCACCGGTGGGACAGGGGCCCGGGGCCCAGTACTTC. It yields the protein CASSPVGQGPGAQYF.

This clonotype has a count of ten or more. The gene calls are TRBV5-1 and TRBJ2-7; perhaps TRBD2 as D (6 bases). Germline CDR1 reads SGHRS; CDR2 reads YFSETQ. V lost 4 bases, J lost 3 bases, and 8 bases lay in between. There are 12 residues in the CDR3. CDR3 amino acids: CASSAEGYEQYF. CDR3 coding DNA: TGCGCCAGCAGCGCGGAGGGCTACGAGCAGTACTTC. Using reference TRBV5-1 and TRBJ2-7 for the parts outside the CDR3, the full variable domain is KAGVTQTPRYLIKTRGQQVTLSCSPISGHRSVSWYQQTPGQGLQFLFEYFSETQRNKGNFPGRFSGRQFSNSRSEMNVSTLELGDSALYLCASSAEGYEQYFGPGTRLTVT.

V and J are TRBV6-2 or TRBV6-3 and TRBJ2-3, with a tentative D call TRBD2 (5 bases). V lost 7 bases and J 3 bases, leaving 11 bases between the germline ends. The germline gives CDR1 MNHEY, CDR2 SVGEGT. The CDR3 is made up of 13 amino acids. The CDR3 DNA reads as TGTGCCAGCAAGCGGAGCTGGACAGATACGCAGTATTTT. It translates to CASKRSWTDTQYF.

This clonotype came up a few times. This chain uses TRBV5-4 with TRBJ2-6; possibly TRBD1 or TRBD2 for D (5 bases each). Germline V gene lookup returns CDR1 SGHNT and CDR2 YYREEE (reference sequence). V gave up 3 bases and J gave up 1 base, with 14 bases separating them. This CDR3 contains 17 residues. The CDR3 region is CASSSTGDGSGANVLTF. DNA of the CDR3: TGTGCCAGCAGCTCCACCGGGGACGGATCTGGGGCCAACGTCCTGACTTTC.

Only a few counts were recorded for this clonotype. The chain couples TRBV20-1 to TRBJ2-7; perhaps D is TRBD1 or TRBD2 (6 bases each). The CDR3 consists of 12 residues. The germline gives CDR1 DFQATT, CDR2 SNEGSKA (reference sequence). The ends were cut back, 7 bases at V and 6 bases at J, with 16 bases in the middle. The chain's CDR3 is CSGTGAHSEQYF. CDR3 nucleotide sequence: TGCAGTGGCACGGGGGCTCACTCCGAGCAGTACTTC.

The rearrangement links TRBV10-2 to TRBJ2-1; 12 bases fit TRBD2. Unmatched junction bases numbered 4, after V lost 6 bases and J lost 4 bases. The CDR3 extends over 15 amino acids. Per the germline V gene, CDR1 is WSHSY and CDR2 is SAAADI. This chain's CDR3 is CASRRTSGDYNEQFF. CDR3 sequence (DNA): TGCGCCAGCAGAAGGACTAGCGGGGATTACAATGAGCAGTTCTTC.

The table lists this clonotype with a few counts. The chain couples TRBV5-5 to TRBJ2-7; TRBD1 matches at 7 bases. The CDR3 is 14 amino acids. After removal of 7 bases from V and 3 bases from J, the junction contained 10 bases not matched to a gene. From germline, CDR1 is SGHKS and CDR2 YYEKEE (reference sequence). This CDR3 reads CASGPGQKVYEQYF. The CDR3 coding sequence is TGTGCCAGCGGACCGGGACAGAAAGTCTACGAGCAGTACTTC.

This clonotype has only a few counts. The V call is TRBV6-5, the J call TRBJ2-7, with D possibly matching TRBD2 (5 bases). Between the trimmed V and J ends, which lost 2 bases and 0 bases, there was a span of 8 bases. CDR1 is MNHEY and CDR2 is SVGAGI in the germline V gene. The CDR3 sequence is 14 residues long. Written as DNA, the CDR3 is TGTGCCAGCAGTTACCCCGACTACTCCTACGAGCAGTACTTC. Translation gives CASSYPDYSYEQYF.

This rearrangement joins TRBV12-3 or TRBV12-4 to TRBJ2-3, with unresolved D. The CDR3 extends over 11 amino acids. The V end was cut by 10 bases, the J end by 6 bases, with 11 bases between. The CDR3 DNA sequence: TGTGCCATCAAAGTCGGGGATACGCAGTATTTT. Translating it yields CAIKVGDTQYF.

This clonotype has a handful of counts. V is TRBV10-3 and J is TRBJ2-1; tentatively, D is TRBD2 (5 bases). The CDR3 has 13 amino acids. Germline V lookup: CDR1 ENHRY, CDR2 SYGVKD. V dropped 6 bases and J dropped 8 bases, with 14 bases sitting between them. This CDR3 is CAISEGAEDEQFF. The CDR3 nucleotides read TGTGCCATCAGCGAGGGAGCTGAAGATGAGCAGTTCTTC.

The chain couples TRBV19 to TRBJ1-1, with 9 bases identical to TRBD1. Germline CDR1 and CDR2: LNHDA and SQIVND (reference sequence). This CDR3 region has 18 residues. V was clipped by 7 bases and J by 3 bases; unmatched bases: 18. In DNA form, the CDR3 reads TGTGCCAGTATAGGATACAGGGGGCCTCAGGGGAGGGACACTGAAGCTTTCTTT. It translates to CASIGYRGPQGRDTEAFF.